Shown below are 4 T cell receptor beta chains from a single sample sequenced in a study of beta chain features in type 1 diabetes. Findings and limits, study-wide: TCRB CDR3 length was moderately but significantly reduced in all four CD4+ subsets of Type 1 diabetes patients.

Every bit of the isolated RNA underwent reverse transcription, so sequencing read expressed TCRB transcripts. Method: immunoSEQ multiplex PCR; TCRdb's copy keeps in-frame clones and lacks some. The sample includes under 300,000 clones, over 20% seen only once; the top ten take roughly 0.028%. What these receptors recognize is not known. The sample consisted of naive CD4+ T cells from blood. The receptor source for this set is a middle-aged woman with type 1 diabetes.

The CDR3 region is CASSADRDYEQYF. The DNA for the CDR3 is TGTGCCAGCAGCGCGGACAGGGACTACGAGCAGTACTTC. The chain carries TRBV7-8 and TRBJ2-7; 8 bases agree with TRBD1. V was pared by 5 bases and J by 3 bases, with 3 bases of the junction left unmatched. The CDR3 is made up of 13 amino acids. CDR1 is SGHVS and CDR2 is FQNEAQ in the germline V gene.

This chain joins TRBV7-3 and TRBJ2-3, with 9 bases fitting TRBD1. The CDR3 spans 15 residues. The V gene's germline CDR1 is SGHTA and CDR2 FQGTGA. Trimming cost V 5 bases and J 3 bases; bases outside gene matches: 6. DNA of the CDR3: TGTGCCAGCAGCCGGGGGGACAGGGAAACAGATACGCAGTATTTT. Its protein is CASSRGDRETDTQYF.

Turning to this clone: At the DNA level, this CDR3 is encoded by other sequences in the same sample as well. J is TRBJ1-1 and V is TRBV7-9; unclear D gene. Trimming pared 3 bases from V and 1 base from J, leaving 6 bases between. Germline CDR1 and CDR2: SEHNR and FQNEAQ (reference sequence). The length of the CDR3 is 13 residues. The CDR3 DNA is TGTGCCAGCAGCTTCCGAGGGAACACTGAAGCTTTCTTT. It translates to CASSFRGNTEAFF.

The genes are TRBV29-1 and TRBJ2-1; D is possibly TRBD2 (5 bases). Trimming cost V 4 bases and J 8 bases, with 9 bases left between them. Germline V gives CDR1 SQVTM, CDR2 ANQGSEA. This CDR3 is built from 11 residues. CDR3 in amino acids: CSVALVDEQFF. As DNA, the CDR3 is TGCAGCGTTGCACTAGTTGATGAGCAGTTCTTC.